The following is a TCR beta chain sequence with its context. Its antigen is not identified. There are 17 residues in the CDR3. In the study's own analysis: After removing out-of-frame reads, around 2,100,000 distinct TCRbeta sequences remained. Generated by immunoSEQ multiplex PCR, the TCRdb table keeps only in-frame clones and is missing some. The V and J calls and the clone size are those of that table, but D and trimming were determined from the DNA. The sample includes about 50,000 clones, over 65% seen only once; the top ten take approximately 0.55%. This sample was taken from a study of memory CD4+ T cells and cytomegalovirus serostatus. Study-wide context: This sample comes from healthy Belgian adults, about nine CMV seropositive, 24 seronegative. Study-level results: Median bootstrapped AUC for CMV status was approximately 0.96 originally, 0.9 to 0.93 US-trained.

The sort gate was single viable CD3+CD4+CD8-CD45RO+ cells for memory CD4+ T cells. The material sequenced was memory CD4+ T cells from blood. The clonotype was recovered from an adult in good health and CMV-seronegative. The rearrangement links TRBV21-1 to TRBJ2-1; TRBD2 reflects the table's D call only, with no check against the DNA. TRBV21-1 is noted as a pseudogene. In DNA form, the CDR3 reads TGTGCCAGCAGGTTTTCTCCCGTAGTAGCGGGGGGGGGTGAGCAGTTCTTC. It is translated as CASRFSPVVAGGGEQFF.